This entry features one TCR beta chain sequence. Trimming took 1 base from V and 9 from J, leaving 9 bases between them. CDR3 length: 12 residues. Per germline, CDR1 MGHRA and CDR2 YSYEKL. In the original analysis: Reference gene primer amplification gave nucleated cell count estimates. The assay was immunoSEQ multiplex PCR, and TCRdb's table has in-frame clones only and misses some. V and J calls and clone size are given by that table; D and trimming were obtained from the DNA. This table holds some 100,000 clones, roughly nine tenths found once. These data belong to a study of blood T cell repertoires in COVID-19. Overall study context: Sources were T cells, B-cell-depleted T cells, or PBMCs; the material itself was cDNA or gDNA.

The rearrangement joins TRBV4-1 to TRBJ2-5; D possibly corresponds to TRBD1 (6 bases). Input material: peripheral blood. The receptor was isolated from a woman between 70 and 85 years old with acute or convalescent COVID-19. CDR3 DNA: TGCGCCAGCAGCCAAGGTCCAGGGGCCCAGTACTTC. Its protein is CASSQGPGAQYF.